The source of this TCR beta chain is a study of T-cell memory formation after mild COVID-19. Per the germline V gene, CDR1 is SQVTM and CDR2 is ANQGSEA. This CDR3 is 12 amino acids long. V lost 4 bases, J lost 1 base, and 7 bases lay in between. Using its own MiXCR run on the 5' RACE reads, TCRdb lists one record per CDR3 protein. The sample has 200,000 or so distinct CDR3 sequences, 16% seen once; the top ten hold roughly 1.9%. About this clonotype itself: Its antigen remains unknown.

Findings and caveats of the study: Contracting clones from day 15 to 85 showed balanced CD4/CD8; later expanders favored CD4+.

This receptor was taken from an adult woman who had mild COVID-19 (a few samples of this study predate the infection). Cell type and time point are not known. The sample consisted of PBMCs or a T cell subset sorted from them (not recorded which). The gene calls are TRBV29-1 and TRBJ1-1; no clear D. This chain's CDR3 is CSVADGNTEAFF. CDR3 DNA sequence: TGCAGCGTTGCGGACGGGAACACTGAAGCTTTCTTT.